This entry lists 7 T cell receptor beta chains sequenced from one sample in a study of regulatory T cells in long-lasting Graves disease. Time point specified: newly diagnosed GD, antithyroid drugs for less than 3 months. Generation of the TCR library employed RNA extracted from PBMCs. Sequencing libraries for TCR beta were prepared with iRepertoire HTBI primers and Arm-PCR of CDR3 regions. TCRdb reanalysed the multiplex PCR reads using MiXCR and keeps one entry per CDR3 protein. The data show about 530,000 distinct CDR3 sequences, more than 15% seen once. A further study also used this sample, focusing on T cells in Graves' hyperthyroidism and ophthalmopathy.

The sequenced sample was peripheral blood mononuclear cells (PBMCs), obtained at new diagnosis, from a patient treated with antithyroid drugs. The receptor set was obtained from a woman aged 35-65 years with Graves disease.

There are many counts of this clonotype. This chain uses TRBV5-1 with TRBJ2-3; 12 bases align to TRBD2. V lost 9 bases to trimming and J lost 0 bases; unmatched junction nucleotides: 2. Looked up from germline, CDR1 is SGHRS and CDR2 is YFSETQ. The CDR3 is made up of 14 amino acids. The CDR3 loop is CATGLAGSTDTQYF. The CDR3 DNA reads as TGCGCCACCGGACTAGCGGGGAGCACAGATACGCAGTATTTT.

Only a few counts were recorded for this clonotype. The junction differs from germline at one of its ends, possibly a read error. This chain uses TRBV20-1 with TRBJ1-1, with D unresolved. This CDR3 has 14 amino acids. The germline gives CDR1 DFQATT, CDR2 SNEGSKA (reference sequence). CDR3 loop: CSARVPTTNTEASF. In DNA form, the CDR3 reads TGCAGTGCTAGAGTCCCCACGACGAACACTGAAGCTTCCTTT.

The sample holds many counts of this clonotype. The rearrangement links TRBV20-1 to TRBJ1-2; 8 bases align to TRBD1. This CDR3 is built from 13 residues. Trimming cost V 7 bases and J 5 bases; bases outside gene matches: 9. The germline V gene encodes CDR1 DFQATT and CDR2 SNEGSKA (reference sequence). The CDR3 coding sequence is TGCAGTGTCCTTCCGGGACAGGCATATGGCTACACCTTC. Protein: CSVLPGQAYGYTF.

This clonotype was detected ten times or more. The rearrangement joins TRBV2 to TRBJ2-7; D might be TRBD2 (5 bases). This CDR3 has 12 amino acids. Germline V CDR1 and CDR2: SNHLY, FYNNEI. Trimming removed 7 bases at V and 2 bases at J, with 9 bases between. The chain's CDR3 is CASIEGTYEQYF. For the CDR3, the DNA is TGTGCCAGCATCGAGGGAACCTACGAGCAGTACTTC.

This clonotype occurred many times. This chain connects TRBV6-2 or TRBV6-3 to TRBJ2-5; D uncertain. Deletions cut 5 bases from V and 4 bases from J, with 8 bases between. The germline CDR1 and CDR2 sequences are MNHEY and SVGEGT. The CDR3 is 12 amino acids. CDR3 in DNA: TGTGCCAGCAGTGTAGGGATAGAGACCCAGTACTTC. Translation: CASSVGIETQYF.

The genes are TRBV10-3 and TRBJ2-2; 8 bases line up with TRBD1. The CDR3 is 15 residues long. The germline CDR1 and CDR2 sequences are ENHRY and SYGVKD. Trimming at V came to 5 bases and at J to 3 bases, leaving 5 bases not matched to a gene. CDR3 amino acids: CAISRDRRDTGELFF. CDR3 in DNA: TGTGCCATCAGTCGGGACAGGAGGGACACCGGGGAGCTGTTTTTT.

CDR3 residues: CASSLTPSLAGWEQFF. The DNA of the CDR3 is TGTGCCAGCAGTTTAACCCCTTCCTTGGCGGGGTGGGAGCAGTTCTTC. V gene TRBV28 combines with J gene TRBJ2-1, with D tentatively TRBD2 (6 bases). The CDR3 is 16 residues long. V dropped 2 bases and J dropped 10 bases, with 21 bases sitting between them. Germline loops: CDR1 MDHEN, CDR2 SYDVKM. Supplemented by reference TRBV28 and TRBJ2-1, the full variable domain reads DVKVTQSSRYLVKRTGEKVFLECVQDMDHENMFWYRQDPGLGLRLIYFSYDVKMKEKGDIPEGYSVSREKKERFSLILESASTNQTSMYLCASSLTPSLAGWEQFFGPGTRLTVL.